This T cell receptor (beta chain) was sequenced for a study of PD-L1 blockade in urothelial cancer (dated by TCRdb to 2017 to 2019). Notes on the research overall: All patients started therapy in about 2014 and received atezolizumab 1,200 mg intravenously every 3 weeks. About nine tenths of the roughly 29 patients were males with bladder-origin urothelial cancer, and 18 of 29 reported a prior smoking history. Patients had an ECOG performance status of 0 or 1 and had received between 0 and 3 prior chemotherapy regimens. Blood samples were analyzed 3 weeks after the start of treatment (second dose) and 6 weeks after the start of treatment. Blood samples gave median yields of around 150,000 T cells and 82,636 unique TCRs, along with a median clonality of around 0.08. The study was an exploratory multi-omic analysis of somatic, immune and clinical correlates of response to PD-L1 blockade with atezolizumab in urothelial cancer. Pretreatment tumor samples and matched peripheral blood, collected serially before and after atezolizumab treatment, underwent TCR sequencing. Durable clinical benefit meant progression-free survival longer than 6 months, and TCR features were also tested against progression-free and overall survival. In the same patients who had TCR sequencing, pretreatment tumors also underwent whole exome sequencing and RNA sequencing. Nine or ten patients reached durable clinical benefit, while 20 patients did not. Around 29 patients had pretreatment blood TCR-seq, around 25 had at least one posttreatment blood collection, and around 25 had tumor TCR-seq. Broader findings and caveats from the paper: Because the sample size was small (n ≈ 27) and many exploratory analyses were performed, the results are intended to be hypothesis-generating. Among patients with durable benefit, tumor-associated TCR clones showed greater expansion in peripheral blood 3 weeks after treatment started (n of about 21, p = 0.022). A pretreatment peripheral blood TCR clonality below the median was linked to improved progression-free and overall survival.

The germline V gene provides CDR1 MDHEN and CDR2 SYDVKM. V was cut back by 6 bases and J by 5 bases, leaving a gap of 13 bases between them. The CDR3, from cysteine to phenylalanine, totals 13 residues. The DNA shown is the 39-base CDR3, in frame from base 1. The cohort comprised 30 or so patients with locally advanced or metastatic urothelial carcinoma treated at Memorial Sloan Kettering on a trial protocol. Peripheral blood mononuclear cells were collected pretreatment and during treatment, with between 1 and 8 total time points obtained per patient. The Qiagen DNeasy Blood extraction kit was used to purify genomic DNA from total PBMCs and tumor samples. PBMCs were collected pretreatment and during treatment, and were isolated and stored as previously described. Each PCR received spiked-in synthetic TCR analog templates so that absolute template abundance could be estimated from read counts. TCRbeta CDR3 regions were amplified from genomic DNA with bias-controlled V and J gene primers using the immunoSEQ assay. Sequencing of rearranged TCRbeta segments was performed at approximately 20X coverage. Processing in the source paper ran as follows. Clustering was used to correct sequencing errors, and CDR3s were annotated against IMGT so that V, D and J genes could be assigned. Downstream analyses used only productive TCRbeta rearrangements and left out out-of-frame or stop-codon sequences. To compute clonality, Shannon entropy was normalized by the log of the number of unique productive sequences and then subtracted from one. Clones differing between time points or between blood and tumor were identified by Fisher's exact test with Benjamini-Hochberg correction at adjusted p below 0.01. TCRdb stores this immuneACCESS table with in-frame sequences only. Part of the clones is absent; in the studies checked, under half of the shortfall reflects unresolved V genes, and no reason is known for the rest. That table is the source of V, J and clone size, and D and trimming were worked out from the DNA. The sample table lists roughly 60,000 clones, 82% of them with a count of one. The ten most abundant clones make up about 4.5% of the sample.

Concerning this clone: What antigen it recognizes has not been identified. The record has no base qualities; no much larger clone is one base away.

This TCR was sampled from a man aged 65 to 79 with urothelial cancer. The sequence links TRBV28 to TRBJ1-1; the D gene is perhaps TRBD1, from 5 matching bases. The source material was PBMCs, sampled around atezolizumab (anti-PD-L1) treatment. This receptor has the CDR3 CASRGHLRTEAFF. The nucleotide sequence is TGTGCCAGCAGAGGACATCTGAGGACTGAAGCTTTCTTT.